The entry that follows covers one TCR beta chain sequence. Its antigen remains undetermined. A far larger clone is a single base away, which makes a read error likely. TCR CDR3 regions were amplified from genomic DNA by multiplex PCR using the deep immunoSEQ assay. Extracted genomic DNA from each cell subset was distributed evenly across all wells of several immunoSEQ 96-well plates, and each plate was treated as a replicate. Each replicate PCR for unsorted PBMC received about 0.3 ug genomic DNA, equal to 25,000 to 30,000 T cell genomes. Unsorted PBMC genomic DNA was sequenced across ten immunoSEQ deep assay plates. Purified libraries were measured with a Qubit 3.0 fluorometer, size-checked on a Bioanalyzer 2100, and measured again with the KAPA Library Quantification kit. Every immunoSEQ 96-well plate was sequenced on a separate single-read 150-cycle Illumina NextSeq 550 flow cell. In the original analysis: Because the immunoSEQ output included only junctional sequences and no quality scores, the filtering could not be the same as the filtering used for full-length reads. Sequences were annotated with PyIR, a Python wrapper for IgBLAST v1.9, using IMGT germline references to assign V/J genes and CDR3. Reads with weak V/J assignments (E-value above 1e-6), missing CDR3, stop codons, out-of-frame junctions, or ambiguous translated residues were removed. V3J clonotypes were defined as sequences sharing the same inferred V gene, J gene, and CDR3 amino acid sequence. Percentage overlap between repertoires was calculated by dividing the number of shared unique clonotypes by the size of the smaller repertoire. Richness of each repertoire was evaluated using RTK rarefaction, the Chao1 estimator, and Recon v2.1 estimates of unobserved clonotypes. The table comes from immuneACCESS by way of TCRdb, which keeps in-frame sequences with V and J called. Part of the clones is missing from these tables; in studies checked, under half for an unresolved V gene and the rest for unknown reasons. The V and J calls and clone size were taken over from that table, and D and trimming were inferred from the DNA. Recorded for this sample are 470,000 or so clones; approximately 81% of them occurred a single time. More than 9.5% of the sample lies in the top ten.

The data were taken from a study of shared clonotypes between healthy human individuals (dated by TCRdb to 2018 to 2021). A note on the overall study: The cohort included three men and a couple of women between 18 and 49 years of age. Blood TCR repertoires of about five healthy adults were deeply sequenced to estimate repertoire size and the extent of clonotype sharing between individuals. To increase sequencing depth and limit assay-specific biases, different laboratories used diverse techniques to prepare libraries and sequence TCR repertoires. Each donor's leukapheresis produced roughly between roughly 0.85 and 10 billion PBMCs.

Paper-wide results and their limitations: Pairwise subsampling indicated that sequencing depth was expected to affect the degree of clonotype sharing among donors. Because the study included a small number of donors, the genetic and exposure-history diversity represented was limited. Sampling was restricted to blood, and TCR repertoires in tissues likely differ from the TCR repertoires found in blood.

Spanning cysteine to phenylalanine, the CDR3 consists of 13 amino acids. Kept here is only the CDR3 DNA, which spans 39 bases and is read in frame from base 1. Donors were healthy HIV-negative adults with no recently reported acute infections or vaccinations. Only Caucasian adults living in Nashville, Tennessee, USA were represented among the donors. For unsorted samples, tens of millions of PBMCs were counted, and genomic DNA was extracted using the QIAamp DNA Blood Mini kit. Blood was obtained by leukapheresis, after which PBMCs were separated by Ficoll-Histopaque density gradient centrifugation and cryopreserved in liquid nitrogen vapor phase.

The sample consisted of PBMCs. The chain uses TRBV21-1 and TRBJ2-7; the D call in the table, TRBD2, was not verified against the DNA. TRBV21-1 is classified as a pseudogene. The clonotype originates from a woman in her thirties or forties in good health. Some clones in this sample may be carry-over from other donors' samples. The CDR3 is CASSKWVGYEQYF. In nucleotide form, the sequence is TGTGCCAGCAGCAAATGGGTCGGGTACGAGCAGTACTTC.